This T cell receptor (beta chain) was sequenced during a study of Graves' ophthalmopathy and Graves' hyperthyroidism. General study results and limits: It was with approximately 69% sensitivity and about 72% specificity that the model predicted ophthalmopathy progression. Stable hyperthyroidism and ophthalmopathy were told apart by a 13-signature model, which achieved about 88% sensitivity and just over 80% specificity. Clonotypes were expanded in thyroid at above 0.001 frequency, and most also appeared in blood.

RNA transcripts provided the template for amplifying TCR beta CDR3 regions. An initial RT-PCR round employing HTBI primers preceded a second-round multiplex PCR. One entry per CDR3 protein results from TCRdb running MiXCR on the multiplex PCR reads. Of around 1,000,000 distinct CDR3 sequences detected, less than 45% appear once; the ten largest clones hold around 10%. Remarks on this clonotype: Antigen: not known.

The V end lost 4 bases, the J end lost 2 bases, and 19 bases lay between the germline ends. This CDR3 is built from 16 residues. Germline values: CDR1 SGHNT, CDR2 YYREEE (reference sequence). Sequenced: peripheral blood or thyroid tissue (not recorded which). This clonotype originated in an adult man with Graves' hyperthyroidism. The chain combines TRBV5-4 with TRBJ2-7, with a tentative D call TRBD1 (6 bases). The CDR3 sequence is CASSRVRSRGPYEQYF. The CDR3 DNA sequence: TGTGCCAGCAGCCGAGTTCGGTCCAGGGGTCCCTACGAGCAGTACTTC.